This T cell receptor beta chain originates from a study of post-analysis software for immune sequencing data. Looking at the study overall: Included courses were relapsing-remitting and secondary progressive multiple sclerosis; progressive-relapsing multiple sclerosis was also included. Notes on the study in general: When patients were compared with controls, roughly five TRBV segments were more frequent, TRBV5-6, TRBV5-1 and TRBV20-1 among them.

The germline V gene encodes CDR1 LGHNA and CDR2 YSLEER. The length of the CDR3 is 13 residues. TCR beta libraries were prepared from cDNA with unique molecular identifiers. From the PCR reads, TCRdb called clonotypes with MiXCR, one entry per CDR3 protein. The sample yields hundreds of thousands of distinct CDR3 sequences, roughly 30% seen once. As for this clonotype: Antigen unknown. A read error may explain this, as a much larger clone is one base away.

Sequenced sample: blood. V gene TRBV4-3 combines with J gene TRBJ2-5, with D uncertain. The receptor's source is a girl aged 5-17 years with multiple sclerosis. CDR3 nucleotide sequence: TGCGCCAGCAGCCAAGATATGAGAGAGACCCGGTACTTC. Amino acids: CASSQDMRETRYF.